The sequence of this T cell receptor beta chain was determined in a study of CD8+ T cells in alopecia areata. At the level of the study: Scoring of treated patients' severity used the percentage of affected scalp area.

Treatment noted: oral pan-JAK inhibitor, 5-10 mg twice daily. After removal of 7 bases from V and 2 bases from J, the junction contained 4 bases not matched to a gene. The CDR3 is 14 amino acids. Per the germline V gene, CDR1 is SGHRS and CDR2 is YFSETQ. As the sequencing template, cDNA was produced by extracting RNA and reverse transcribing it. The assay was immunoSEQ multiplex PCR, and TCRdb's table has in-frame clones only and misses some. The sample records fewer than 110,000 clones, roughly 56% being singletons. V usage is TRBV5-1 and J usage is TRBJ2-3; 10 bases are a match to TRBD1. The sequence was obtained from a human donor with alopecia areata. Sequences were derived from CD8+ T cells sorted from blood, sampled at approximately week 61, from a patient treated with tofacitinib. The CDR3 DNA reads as TGCGCCAGCGGACGACAGGGGGCCACAGATACGCAGTATTTT. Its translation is CASGRQGATDTQYF.